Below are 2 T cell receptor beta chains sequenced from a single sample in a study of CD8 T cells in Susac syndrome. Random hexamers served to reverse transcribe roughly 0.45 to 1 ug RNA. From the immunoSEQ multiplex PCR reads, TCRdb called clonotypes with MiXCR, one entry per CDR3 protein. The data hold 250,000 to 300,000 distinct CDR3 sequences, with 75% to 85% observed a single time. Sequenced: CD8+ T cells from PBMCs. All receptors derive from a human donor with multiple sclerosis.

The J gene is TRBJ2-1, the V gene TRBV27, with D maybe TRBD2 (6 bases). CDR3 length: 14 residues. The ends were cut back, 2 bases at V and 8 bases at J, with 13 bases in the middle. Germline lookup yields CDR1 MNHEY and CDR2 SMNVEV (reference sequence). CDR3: CASSLGTRGHEQFF. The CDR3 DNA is TGTGCCAGCAGTTTAGGGACTCGTGGGCATGAGCAGTTCTTC.

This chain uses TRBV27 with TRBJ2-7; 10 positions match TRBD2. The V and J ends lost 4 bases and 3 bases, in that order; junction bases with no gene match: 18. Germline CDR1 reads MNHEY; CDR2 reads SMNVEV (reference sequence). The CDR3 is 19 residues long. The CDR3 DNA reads TGTGCCAGCAGTTCCCCTTGGACTAGCGGTAGGCCCCGACTCTACGAGCAGTACTTC. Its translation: CASSSPWTSGRPRLYEQYF.